What follows are 20 T cell receptor beta chains derived from one specimen sequenced in a study of immune evolution from preneoplasia to lung adenocarcinoma. Sequencing was performed with immunoSEQ multiplex PCR; in TCRdb, only in-frame clones are kept and a portion is missing. The top ten hold about 3% of the sample, which has over 14,000 clones, 81% seen once. Material: FFPE minimally invasive lung adenocarcinoma tissue. Receptors originate from a person aged 60-79 years with lung adenocarcinoma.

This clone was seen a few times. The gene calls are TRBV7-2 and TRBJ1-1; no clear D. The CDR3 totals 17 residues. In germline, CDR1 is SGHTA, CDR2 FQGNSA. Trimming cost V 5 bases and J 5 bases, with 24 bases left between them. CDR3 loop: CASSHSWLKQPGTEAFF. CDR3 sequence (DNA): TGTGCCAGCAGCCATTCGTGGCTAAAGCAGCCCGGGACTGAAGCTTTCTTT.

J is TRBJ1-2 and V is TRBV7-2, with a tentative D call TRBD1 (5 bases). V was clipped by 1 base and J by 5 bases, with 17 bases between them. From germline, CDR1 is SGHTA and CDR2 FQGNSA. This CDR3 contains 16 residues. As DNA, the CDR3 is TGTGCCAGCAGCTTAGAGGGGTCACTATCCCTTTATGGCTACACCTTC. This translates into CASSLEGSLSLYGYTF.

For this clone: Germline is not matched at one junction end, which may reflect a read error. The CDR3 DNA reads as TGTGCTAGCAGCCATGGACAGGGGACAGATACGCAGTATTTT. Protein: CASSHGQGTDTQYF. The chain couples TRBV7-7 to TRBJ2-3, with 9 positions matching TRBD1. This CDR3 comprises 14 residues. Germline V CDR1 and CDR2: SSHAT, FNYEAQ (reference sequence). Together with reference TRBV7-7 and TRBJ2-3, the CDR3 gives the full variable domain: GAGVSQSPRYKVTKRGQDVTLRCDPISSHATLYWYQQALGQGPEFLTYFNYEAQPDKSGLPSDRFSAERPEGSISTLTIQRTEQRDSAMYRCASSHGQGTDTQYFGPGTRLTVL.

The chain is built from TRBV19 and TRBJ2-1; D remains unclear. The germline gives CDR1 LNHDA, CDR2 SQIVND (reference sequence). With 5 bases removed from V and 5 bases from J, the gap between germline ends came to 10 bases. The CDR3 contains 13 residues. The CDR3: CASSGRVNNEQFF. The CDR3 DNA sequence: TGTGCCAGTAGTGGCCGGGTAAACAATGAGCAGTTCTTC.

J is TRBJ2-7 and V is TRBV19, with 8 bases that match TRBD2. The germline gives CDR1 LNHDA, CDR2 SQIVND (reference sequence). This CDR3 contains 14 residues. V trimming: 6 bases; J trimming: 9 bases; junction bases outside the gene matches: 13. The CDR3 loop is CASSQLADGLGQYF. The CDR3 DNA is TGTGCCAGTAGCCAACTAGCGGATGGTCTCGGGCAGTACTTC.

V usage is TRBV28 and J usage is TRBJ1-2; D unclear. V lost 3 bases, J lost 6 bases, and 14 bases lay in between. Germline lookup yields CDR1 MDHEN and CDR2 SYDVKM. There are 14 residues in the CDR3. In nucleotides, the CDR3 is TGTGCCAGCAGTTTGACATCCCTTCAAGATGGCTACACCTTC. Its translation is CASSLTSLQDGYTF.

CDR3 amino acids: CASSRQMSNQPQHF. The CDR3 nucleotides are TGTGCCAGCAGCCGACAGATGAGCAATCAGCCCCAGCATTTT. The chain uses TRBV5-6 and TRBJ1-5, with a weak D call TRBD1 (5 bases). CDR3 size: 14 residues. The V end lost 4 bases, the J end lost 1 base, and 9 bases lay between the germline ends. From germline, CDR1 is SGHDT and CDR2 YYEEEE. Full variable domain (rest looked up from reference TRBV5-6 and TRBJ1-5): DAGVTQSPTHLIKTRGQQVTLRCSPKSGHDTVSWYQQALGQGPQFIFQYYEEEERQRGNFPDRFSGHQFPNYSSELNVNALLLGDSALYLCASSRQMSNQPQHFGDGTRLSIL.

The chain carries TRBV4-3 and TRBJ2-5; D gene unclear. The CDR3 contains 13 residues. V was clipped by 1 base and J by 1 base, with 4 bases between them. Looked up from germline, CDR1 is LGHNA and CDR2 is YSLEER. CDR3 sequence reads: CASSQGLQETQYF. In nucleotides, the CDR3 is TGCGCCAGCAGCCAAGGACTCCAAGAGACCCAGTACTTC.

V usage is TRBV14 and J usage is TRBJ2-7; D gene uncertain. V was pared by 3 bases and J by 0 bases, with 12 bases between. CDR3 size: 15 residues. The germline V gene has CDR1 SGHDN and CDR2 FVKESK. In DNA, the CDR3 is TGTGCCAGCAGCCAGGGAATAGTGAGCTCCTACGAGCAGTACTTC. Residues: CASSQGIVSSYEQYF.

This chain links TRBV28 with TRBJ2-7, with D perhaps matching TRBD1 (5 bases). Germline lookup yields CDR1 MDHEN and CDR2 SYDVKM. V lost 1 base and J 2 bases, leaving 9 bases between the germline ends. This CDR3 region has 14 residues. CDR3 in DNA: TGTGCCAGCAGTTTATTAGGACAAGCCTACGAGCAGTACTTC. It encodes CASSLLGQAYEQYF.

This clone was counted a single time. V is TRBV11-1 and J is TRBJ2-1; D not resolved. CDR3 length equals 14 residues. Germline values: CDR1 SGHAT, CDR2 FQDESV (reference sequence). V dropped 0 bases and J dropped 4 bases, with 7 bases sitting between them. DNA for the CDR3: TGTGCCAGCAGCTTAGCCCCAGGTTACAATGAGCAGTTCTTC. Amino acid sequence: CASSLAPGYNEQFF.

This clone was observed a single time. V and J are TRBV28 and TRBJ1-4, with 9 positions matching TRBD1. The CDR3 contains 15 residues. Trimming cost V 6 bases and J 7 bases; bases outside gene matches: 9. The V gene's germline CDR1 is MDHEN and CDR2 SYDVKM. The CDR3 sequence: CASRKQGAWGEKLFF. Here the CDR3 DNA reads TGTGCCAGCAGGAAACAGGGGGCGTGGGGTGAAAAACTGTTTTTT. The variable domain in full, with the rest retrieved from reference TRBV28 and TRBJ1-4, is DVKVTQSSRYLVKRTGEKVFLECVQDMDHENMFWYRQDPGLGLRLIYFSYDVKMKEKGDIPEGYSVSREKKERFSLILESASTNQTSMYLCASRKQGAWGEKLFFGSGTQLSVL.

This clone showed up just once. V usage is TRBV28 and J usage is TRBJ1-5; 9 positions agree with TRBD1. CDR1 and CDR2 from the germline V gene are MDHEN and SYDVKM. With 7 bases clipped from V and 5 bases from J, the junction kept 9 bases outside the gene matches. The CDR3 has 15 residues. CDR3 sequence reads: CASKTTGTGYQPQHF. The CDR3 DNA follows: TGTGCCAGCAAAACTACCGGGACAGGGTATCAGCCCCAGCATTTT.

Remarks on this clone: One end of the junction is discordant with germline, which a read error may explain. The rearrangement uses TRBV7-7 and TRBJ2-5, with 8 bases identical to TRBD1. The length of the CDR3 is 13 residues. Germline assignment: CDR1 SSHAT and CDR2 FNYEAQ (reference sequence). This CDR3 reads CASSPDRGETQYF. For the CDR3, the DNA is TGTGCTAGCAGCCCCGACAGGGGAGAGACCCAGTACTTC.

This clone was counted once. The genes are TRBV7-3 and TRBJ2-3; TRBD2 might be the D (6 bases). The ends were cut back, 2 bases at V and 8 bases at J, with 8 bases in the middle. This CDR3 comprises 12 residues. Germline V lookup: CDR1 SGHTA, CDR2 FQGTGA. CDR3 coding DNA: TGTGCCAGCAGCTTAGTCGGGGGTACGCAGTATTTT. Its protein is CASSLVGGTQYF.

The gene calls are TRBV6-1 and TRBJ2-3, with D possibly TRBD2 on 6 matching bases. Germline V lookup: CDR1 MNHNS, CDR2 SASEGT. The V end lost 2 bases, the J end lost 6 bases, and 18 bases lay between the germline ends. The CDR3 runs to 16 residues. The CDR3 protein is CASSEKVEGGGDTQYF. The DNA of the CDR3 is TGTGCCAGCAGTGAAAAGGTTGAGGGAGGAGGGGATACGCAGTATTTT.

A single count supports this clone. The chain recombines TRBV10-1 with TRBJ2-7; perhaps D is TRBD1 or TRBD2 (7 bases each). This CDR3 has 15 amino acids. V lost 1 base, J lost 3 bases, and 13 bases lay in between. Germline loops: CDR1 WNHNN, CDR2 SYGVQD (reference sequence). CDR3 loop: CASSEFQGGNYEQYF. CDR3 DNA: TGCGCCAGCAGTGAGTTTCAGGGGGGGAACTACGAGCAGTACTTC.

The sample holds a few counts of this clone. The chain joins TRBV30 to TRBJ1-5; D is undetermined. The CDR3 spans 14 residues. V dropped 2 bases and J dropped 3 bases, with 11 bases sitting between them. Germline V lookup: CDR1 GTSNPN, CDR2 SVGIG (reference sequence). Here the CDR3 reads CAWSKAEPNQPQHF. The DNA for the CDR3 is TGTGCCTGGAGTAAGGCAGAGCCCAATCAGCCCCAGCATTTT.

This sequence joins TRBV18 and TRBJ2-7, with TRBD1 matching 10 bases. V lost 6 bases and J lost 4; bases outside the gene matches: 6. Germline lookup yields CDR1 KGHSH and CDR2 LQKENI. The CDR3 length is 14 residues. CDR3 DNA sequence: TGTGCCAGCTCCCCCGGGGGACAGGGGTACGAGCAGTACTTC. It specifies CASSPGGQGYEQYF.

The J gene is TRBJ2-2, the V gene TRBV18; unclear D gene. V was shortened by 5 bases and J by 0 bases, with 4 bases between the two germline ends. Germline V gives CDR1 KGHSH, CDR2 LQKENI. This CDR3 is 13 amino acids long. The CDR3 here is CASSAPNTGELFF. Written as DNA, the CDR3 is TGTGCCAGCTCAGCTCCGAACACCGGGGAGCTGTTTTTT. Full variable domain (remainder filled in from reference TRBV18 and TRBJ2-2): NAGVMQNPRHLVRRRGQEARLRCSPMKGHSHVYWYRQLPEEGLKFMVYLQKENIIDESGMPKERFSAEFPKEGPSILRIQQVVRGDSAAYFCASSAPNTGELFFGEGSRLTVL.